This T cell receptor beta chain was found in a study of blood T cell repertoires in COVID-19. In the study overall: There were acute and convalescent COVID-19 samples, and they came from the United States, Italy and Spain. Sources were T cells, B-cell-depleted T cells, or PBMCs; the material itself was cDNA or gDNA.

The CDR3 is made up of 13 amino acids. Trimming at V came to 7 bases and at J to 6 bases, leaving 2 bases not matched to a gene. The germline V gene encodes CDR1 SNHLY and CDR2 FYNNEI. In this sample, this clone turned up many times. Per the original methods: Amplifying reference gene primers gave estimates of nucleated cell counts. Generated by immunoSEQ multiplex PCR, the TCRdb table keeps only in-frame clones and is missing some. D and trimming were read from the DNA, whereas the V and J calls and clone size are those reported in that table. The data show about 170,000 clones, around four fifths seen once.

The receptor's source is a woman between 65 and 79 years old who had recovered from COVID-19. Sample: peripheral blood. The chain combines TRBV2 with TRBJ2-2, with TRBD2 matching 10 bases. CDR3 in amino acids: CASTSGRAGELFF. CDR3 bases: TGTGCCAGCACCAGCGGGAGGGCCGGGGAGCTGTTTTTT. The full variable domain, completed using reference TRBV2 and TRBJ2-2, is EPEVTQTPSHQVTQMGQEVILRCVPISNHLYFYWYRQILGQKVEFLVSFYNNEISEKSEIFDDQFSVERPDGSNFTLKIRSTKLEDSAMYFCASTSGRAGELFFGEGSRLTVL.